This TCR beta chain was identified during a study of shared clonotypes between healthy human individuals. Regarding the study as a whole: With four donors compared, around 5% of naive CD4 clonotypes were shared. Generally, estimated richness proved larger in naive subsets than it did in memory subsets.

With 1 base removed from V and 4 bases from J, the gap between germline ends came to 14 bases. This CDR3 is 15 amino acids long. In germline, CDR1 is SGHRS, CDR2 YFSETQ. From CD4+ cells came CD45RA+ naive and CD45RA-negative memory subsets. Sorted-subset replicate PCRs used roughly 210 ng of genomic DNA. This amount corresponded to tens of thousands of T cell genomes. Clones were sequenced by immunoSEQ multiplex PCR, and TCRdb holds only the in-frame ones, with some missing. Altogether 2 million to 2.5 million clones are present, under 95% being singletons, with the ten largest covering around 0.4%. Turning to this clone: What it recognizes is unknown.

Sequenced: naive CD4+ T cells from PBMCs. Subset meaning: CD45RA+ positively selected. This sequence was found in a man younger than 30 in good health. Some clones in this sample may be carry-over from other donors' samples. V and J are TRBV5-1 and TRBJ1-2; D unclear. CDR3 amino acids: CASSLLEQPLYGYTF. CDR3 DNA sequence: TGCGCCAGCAGCTTGCTCGAACAACCACTCTATGGCTACACCTTC.